These 25 T cell receptor beta chains came from one sample sequenced in a study of shared clonotypes between healthy human individuals. Assay: immunoSEQ multiplex PCR; the TCRdb copy retains only in-frame clones and omits some. The sample lists 550,000 to 800,000 clones; roughly 88% were seen once. Material: memory CD8+ T cells from PBMCs. Subset given: CD45RO+ cells pooled with CCR7-negative TemRA cells. Source of these receptors: a young man in good health. Some clones in this sample may be carry-over from other donors' samples.

About this clone itself: A far larger clone is only one base removed, so a read error is likely. The chain recombines TRBV11-3 with TRBJ1-1, with D unclear. Germline V gives CDR1 SGHNT, CDR2 YENEEA. Trimming took off 4 bases at V and 1 base at J, with 7 bases between the two ends. This CDR3 is 13 amino acids long. The CDR3 coding sequence is TGTGCCAGCAGCTACGACGGGAACACTGAAGCTTTCTTT. The encoded protein is CASSYDGNTEAFF.

V usage is TRBV7-9 and J usage is TRBJ1-5; no clear D gene. The germline V gene has CDR1 SEHNR and CDR2 FQNEAQ (reference sequence). Trimming cost V 3 bases and J 3 bases, with 6 bases left between them. The CDR3 contains 13 residues. CDR3 nucleotides: TGTGCCAGCAGCTTTGGCTTCAATCAGCCCCAGCATTTT. Translated, it gives CASSFGFNQPQHF.

CDR3 amino acids: CASRLYRGGATQYF. The CDR3 DNA is TGTGCCAGCAGGCTCTACAGGGGAGGGGCGACCCAGTACTTC. This chain links TRBV7-9 with TRBJ2-5, with D perhaps given as TRBD1 or TRBD2 (7 bases each). CDR3 length equals 14 residues. The V gene lost 6 bases and the J gene lost 7 bases, with 18 bases spanning the gap. In germline, CDR1 is SEHNR, CDR2 FQNEAQ (reference sequence).

The genes are TRBV7-3 and TRBJ2-2, with 7 bases matching TRBD1. V lost 5 bases and J lost 1; bases outside the gene matches: 4. The length of the CDR3 is 15 residues. CDR1 is SGHTA, CDR2 FQGTGA, per germline. Here the CDR3 reads CASSLWTGNTGELFF. CDR3 coding DNA: TGTGCCAGCAGCCTATGGACAGGGAACACCGGGGAGCTGTTTTTT. Based on the CDR3 plus reference TRBV7-3 and TRBJ2-2, the full variable domain is GAGVSQTPSNKVTEKGKYVELRCDPISGHTALYWYRQSLGQGPEFLIYFQGTGAADDSGLPNDRFFAVRPEGSVSTLKIQRTERGDSAVYLCASSLWTGNTGELFFGEGSRLTVL.

The chain couples TRBV7-7 to TRBJ2-1; D remains ambiguous. With 4 bases removed from V and 3 bases from J, the gap between germline ends came to 10 bases. The germline V gene encodes CDR1 SSHAT and CDR2 FNYEAQ (reference sequence). The CDR3 runs to 14 residues. The CDR3 here is CASSSTTGYNEQFF. CDR3 nucleotide sequence: TGTGCCAGCAGCTCGACCACCGGCTACAATGAGCAGTTCTTC.

The gene calls are TRBV10-3 and TRBJ2-1; 10 nucleotides line up with TRBD2. The CDR3 contains 14 residues. The V gene end was trimmed by 8 bases and the J gene end by 6 bases; junction bases not matched to a gene: 7. CDR1 is ENHRY and CDR2 is SYGVKD in the germline V gene. CDR3 nucleotide sequence: TGTGCCATCGGAGCGGGAGGGCCGGGCAATGAGCAGTTCTTC. It codes for CAIGAGGPGNEQFF.

The J gene is TRBJ2-7, the V gene TRBV6-4; 11 bases map to TRBD1. The length of the CDR3 is 13 residues. J was trimmed by 6 bases and V by 9 bases; bases with no gene match: 7. Germline-derived CDR1 and CDR2 are MRHNA and SNTAGT. The CDR3 sequence: CASKDRGPAEQYF. CDR3 DNA sequence: TGTGCCAGTAAGGACAGGGGGCCTGCCGAGCAGTACTTC.

This clone was observed a single time. The chain uses TRBV18 and TRBJ2-3; TRBD2 aligns across 10 bases. V gave up 6 bases and J gave up 4 bases; unmatched junction bases: 7. The CDR3 is made up of 15 amino acids. Germline CDR1 and CDR2: KGHSH and LQKENI. The CDR3 reads CASSAASGRADTQYF. The CDR3 bases are TGTGCCAGCTCCGCTGCTAGCGGGAGAGCAGATACGCAGTATTTT. Complete variable domain (other parts from reference TRBV18 and TRBJ2-3): NAGVMQNPRHLVRRRGQEARLRCSPMKGHSHVYWYRQLPEEGLKFMVYLQKENIIDESGMPKERFSAEFPKEGPSILRIQQVVRGDSAAYFCASSAASGRADTQYFGPGTRLTVL.

The chain recombines TRBV4-1 with TRBJ2-2; 14 positions agree with TRBD2. The germline CDR1 and CDR2 sequences are MGHRA and YSYEKL. V dropped 0 bases and J dropped 3; count of bases not matched to a gene: 6. This CDR3 comprises 19 residues. In DNA, the CDR3 is TGCGCCAGCAGCCAAGATAGTCTGGGACTAGCGGGAGACACCGGGGAGCTGTTTTTT. It yields the protein CASSQDSLGLAGDTGELFF.

Note on this clone: Without the conserved terminal phenylalanine or tryptophan, this CDR3 likely stems from a read error. The chain links TRBV10-3 to TRBJ2-7; TRBD1 matches 10 bases. V gave up 3 bases and J gave up 5 bases; unmatched junction bases: 10. Germline V CDR1 and CDR2: ENHRY, SYGVKD. The CDR3 length is 16 residues. CDR3 nucleotides: TGTGCCATCAGTGACCCCCTTGACAGGGGGCCGGACGAGCAGTACCTC. Translated: CAISDPLDRGPDEQYL.

In its sample, this clone was seen once. This sequence joins TRBV18 and TRBJ2-7, with TRBD2 as a possible D gene (6 bases). The CDR3 is 13 amino acids. Germline lookup yields CDR1 KGHSH and CDR2 LQKENI. V was pared by 4 bases and J by 4 bases, with 11 bases between. The CDR3 DNA is TGTGCCAGCTCACTCGGGGCGGGGTACGAGCAGTACTTC. It specifies CASSLGAGYEQYF.

This clone showed up just once. The chain employs TRBV4-1 and TRBJ1-1, with TRBD1 as a possible D gene (6 bases). The V end lost 5 bases, the J end lost 1 base, and 8 bases lay between the germline ends. The CDR3 length is 13 residues. From germline, CDR1 is MGHRA and CDR2 YSYEKL. CDR3 amino acids: CASSETGNTEAFF. The CDR3 region has the DNA TGCGCCAGCAGCGAGACAGGGAACACTGAAGCTTTCTTT.

The gene calls are TRBV6-1 and TRBJ2-7; tentatively, D is TRBD1 or TRBD2 (6 bases each). Trimming stripped 6 bases from V and 3 bases from J, with 12 bases between. This CDR3 is built from 13 residues. Per the germline V gene, CDR1 is MNHNS and CDR2 is SASEGT. The CDR3 DNA reads TGTGCCAGCAGCGCGGGACATGTCTACGAGCAGTACTTC. Protein sequence: CASSAGHVYEQYF.

CDR3 residues: CASSDSPYNEQFF. As DNA, the CDR3 is TGTGCCAGCAGCGATTCTCCGTACAATGAGCAGTTCTTC. The rearrangement uses TRBV27 and TRBJ2-1; no definite D call. The germline V gene has CDR1 MNHEY and CDR2 SMNVEV (reference sequence). The CDR3 runs 13 residues. Trimming removed 6 bases at V and 4 bases at J, with 10 bases between.

The gene calls are TRBV6-5 and TRBJ2-1, with D maybe TRBD2 (5 bases). The CDR3 is 14 residues long. Germline loops: CDR1 MNHEY, CDR2 SVGAGI. Trimming cost V 4 bases and J 6 bases, with 13 bases left between them. The CDR3 spells CASSFGERANEQFF. CDR3 nucleotides: TGTGCCAGCAGTTTCGGGGAAAGAGCCAATGAGCAGTTCTTC.

V and J are TRBV27 and TRBJ2-7, with D tentatively TRBD1 or TRBD2 (6 bases each). V was clipped by 5 bases and J by 5 bases, with 10 bases between them. The CDR3 spans 12 residues. Germline CDR1 is MNHEY and CDR2 is SMNVEV (reference sequence). CDR3 residues: CASSPEGDEQYF. Written as DNA, the CDR3 is TGTGCCAGCAGTCCGGAGGGGGACGAGCAGTACTTC.

With regard to this clone: At the DNA level, this CDR3 is encoded by other sequences in the same sample as well. The J gene is TRBJ2-3, the V gene TRBV9, with D uncertain. Germline CDR1 SGDLS, CDR2 YYNGEE. Trimming removed 0 bases from V and 0 bases from J, with 5 bases in between. There are 14 residues in the CDR3. As DNA, the CDR3 is TGTGCCAGCAGCGTAGACGGTAGCACAGATACGCAGTATTTT. Protein sequence: CASSVDGSTDTQYF.

The genes are TRBV6-5 and TRBJ2-1; tentatively, D is TRBD2 (5 bases). The CDR3 runs 15 residues. CDR1 and CDR2 (germline): MNHEY, SVGAGI. Deletions cut 5 bases from V and 5 bases from J, with 16 bases between. DNA for the CDR3: TGTGCCAGCAGTCTCCGAGGGAAGTACGACAATGAGCAGTTCTTC. It yields the protein CASSLRGKYDNEQFF.

V and J are TRBV29-1 and TRBJ1-2; D is perhaps TRBD1 (6 bases). This CDR3 spans 15 amino acids. Looked up from germline, CDR1 is SQVTM and CDR2 is ANQGSEA. Deletions cut 1 base from V and 5 bases from J, with 17 bases between. CDR3 nucleotides: TGCAGCGTTGAAGGAGAGCAGGGGACGTTTTATGGCTACACCTTC. Translation: CSVEGEQGTFYGYTF.

This clone has a single count. This chain links TRBV7-3 with TRBJ2-1; the D gene is possibly TRBD2 (6 bases). V lost 1 base and J 4 bases, leaving 17 bases between the germline ends. This CDR3 is 17 amino acids long. From germline, CDR1 is SGHTA and CDR2 FQGTGA. The CDR3 coding sequence is TGTGCCAGCAGCTTAAGCGGGACGAGCCTTTCGTACAATGAGCAGTTCTTC. As protein: CASSLSGTSLSYNEQFF.

The chain has TRBV25-1 and TRBJ1-4, with D tentatively TRBD1 (5 bases). Germline loops: CDR1 MGHDK, CDR2 SYGVNS. Between the trimmed V and J ends, which lost 6 bases and 6 bases, there was a span of 17 bases. The CDR3 is 15 amino acids. The CDR3 region has the DNA TGTGCCAGCAGAAAAAGGTGCAGGGTGGATGAAAAACTGTTTTTT. Translation gives CASRKRCRVDEKLFF.

This clone was recorded once. This chain uses TRBV27 with TRBJ1-1; TRBD1 agrees at 9 bases. Trimming took 5 bases from V and 2 from J; bases not matched to a gene: 6. Germline CDR1 MNHEY, CDR2 SMNVEV (reference sequence). This CDR3 comprises 15 residues. CDR3 region: CASSPRDRVNTEAFF. The CDR3 bases are TGTGCCAGCAGTCCCCGGGACAGGGTCAACACTGAAGCTTTCTTT.

V and J are TRBV14 and TRBJ2-5; 10 nucleotides match TRBD2. The junction had 5 bases not matched to a gene; V was cut back by 0 bases and J by 4 bases. The CDR3 is 16 residues long. The germline V gene has CDR1 SGHDN and CDR2 FVKESK. The CDR3 DNA sequence: TGTGCCAGCAGCCAAGATAAGCGGGAGGGCTCAGAGACCCAGTACTTC. Translation gives CASSQDKREGSETQYF.

The chain employs TRBV28 and TRBJ2-1; 8 nucleotides line up with TRBD1. Germline CDR1 reads MDHEN; CDR2 reads SYDVKM. The V gene end was trimmed by 3 bases and the J gene end by 9 bases; junction bases not matched to a gene: 4. The CDR3 is 13 amino acids. In DNA, the CDR3 is TGTGCCAGCAGTTTGGTACAGGGGGGTGAGCAGTTCTTC. It codes for CASSLVQGGEQFF. The full variable domain, completed using reference TRBV28 and TRBJ2-1, is DVKVTQSSRYLVKRTGEKVFLECVQDMDHENMFWYRQDPGLGLRLIYFSYDVKMKEKGDIPEGYSVSREKKERFSLILESASTNQTSMYLCASSLVQGGEQFFGPGTRLTVL.

The rearrangement joins TRBV4-1 to TRBJ1-4; D uncertain. The CDR3 covers 14 residues. The germline V gene encodes CDR1 MGHRA and CDR2 YSYEKL. The V gene lost 6 bases and the J gene lost 4 bases, with 12 bases spanning the gap. CDR3 DNA: TGCGCCAGCAGGGCCGACGTCCGTAATGAAAAACTGTTTTTT. It yields the protein CASRADVRNEKLFF.